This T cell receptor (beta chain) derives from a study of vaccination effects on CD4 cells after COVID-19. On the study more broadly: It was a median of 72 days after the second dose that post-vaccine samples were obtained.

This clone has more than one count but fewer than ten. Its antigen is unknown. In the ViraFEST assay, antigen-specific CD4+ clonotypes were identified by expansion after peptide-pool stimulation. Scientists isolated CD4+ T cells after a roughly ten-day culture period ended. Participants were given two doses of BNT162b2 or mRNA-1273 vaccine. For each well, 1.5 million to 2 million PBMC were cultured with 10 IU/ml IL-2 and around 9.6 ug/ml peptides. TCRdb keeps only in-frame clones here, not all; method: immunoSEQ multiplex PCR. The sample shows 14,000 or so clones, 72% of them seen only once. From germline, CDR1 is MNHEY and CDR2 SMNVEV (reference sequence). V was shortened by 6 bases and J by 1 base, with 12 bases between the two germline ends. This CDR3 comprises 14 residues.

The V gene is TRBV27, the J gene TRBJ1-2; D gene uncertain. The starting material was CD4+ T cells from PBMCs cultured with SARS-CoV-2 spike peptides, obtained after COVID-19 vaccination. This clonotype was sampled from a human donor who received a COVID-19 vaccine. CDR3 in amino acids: CASSPHRLNYGYTF. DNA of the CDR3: TGTGCCAGCAGCCCCCACAGACTTAACTATGGCTACACCTTC.